One and the same sample provided the 6 T cell receptor beta chains below, sequenced in a study of T cell repertoires in cytomegalovirus infection (dated by TCRdb to the late 2010s). Read against the paper, the sample's treatment or condition label means: in vitro stimulation with specific CMV peptide epitopes to enrich CMV-specific T cells. Their antigen targets remain unknown. Instrument used: Illumina HiSeq 1500. TCRdb redid the processing of the public reads, applying fastp at Q25 and MiXCR, and retained in-frame beta chains. Entries that share a CDR3 protein sequence are merged under the most common genes and DNA. The sample data list approximately 770,000 distinct CDR3 sequences, and under 35% of these were observed just once. The ten largest clones take up roughly 13% of the sample. The sequenced sample was cultured CD8+ T cells from PBMCs, obtained from culture after CMV antigen stimulation. The source of these receptors is a human donor in good health (CMV status not recorded). Some clones in this sample may be carry-over from other donors' samples.

A few counts support this clonotype. The rearrangement links TRBV7-2 to TRBJ2-7; TRBD1 might be the D (5 bases). Deletions cut 4 bases from V and 3 bases from J, with 13 bases between. Germline V gene data show CDR1 as SGHTA and CDR2 as FQGNSA. CDR3 length: 14 amino acids. CDR3 nucleotide sequence: TGTGCCAGCAGCTCGAATTTACAGGACTACGAGCAGTACTTC. Residues: CASSSNLQDYEQYF.

The table lists this clonotype with a few counts. The chain has TRBV6-1 and TRBJ1-2; D is ambiguous. V lost 7 bases, J lost 6 bases, and 18 bases lay in between. Germline CDR1 is MNHNS and CDR2 is SASEGT. This CDR3 comprises 14 residues. The CDR3 loop reads CASTDRPRVDGYTF. The CDR3 region has the DNA TGTGCCAGCACGGACCGTCCTAGGGTTGATGGCTACACCTTC.

Remarks on this clonotype: Sequence at one end of the junction differs from germline and may be a read error. The genes are TRBV7-9 and TRBJ2-6; 9 nucleotides match TRBD1. This CDR3 has 18 residues. Germline-derived CDR1 and CDR2 are SEHNR and FQNEAQ (reference sequence). In nucleotides, the CDR3 is TGTGTCAGCATCAAATCACAGGGGGCAGACTCTGGGGCCAACGTCCTGACTTTC. Translation gives CVSIKSQGADSGANVLTF.

This sequence joins TRBV6-2 or TRBV6-3 and TRBJ1-4; D is unclear. CDR1 is MNHEY, CDR2 SVGEGT, per germline. The V and J ends lost 4 bases and 7 bases respectively, with 16 bases between them. This CDR3 has 15 amino acids. The CDR3 spells CASSSPSGMGEKLFF. The CDR3 DNA follows: TGTGCCAGCAGTTCTCCGTCTGGAATGGGTGAAAAACTGTTTTTT.

The chain joins TRBV7-6 to TRBJ1-1, with 9 bases aligning to TRBD1. Trimming cost V 5 bases and J 5 bases; bases outside gene matches: 15. Germline V gene lookup returns CDR1 SGHVS and CDR2 FNYEAQ. The CDR3 is 17 amino acids. This chain's CDR3 is CASSPLGRQGVGTEAFF. The CDR3 nucleotides are TGTGCCAGCAGCCCGCTAGGTCGACAGGGGGTGGGTACTGAAGCTTTCTTT.

This chain links TRBV6-1 with TRBJ1-6, with D hard to call. The CDR3 loop spans 14 amino acids. Germline V lookup: CDR1 MNHNS, CDR2 SASEGT. V was clipped by 5 bases and J by 10 bases, with 15 bases between them. The CDR3 DNA reads TGTGCCAGCAGTCGAAGGAGGTCGGGCTCACCCCTCCACTTT. As protein: CASSRRRSGSPLHF.